One and the same sample provided the 18 T cell receptor beta chains below, sequenced in a study of blood T cell repertoires in COVID-19. The method was immunoSEQ multiplex PCR; TCRdb's version includes in-frame clones alone and lacks a portion of them. The table shows tens of thousands of clones, with 85% to 95% occurring only once. Sequenced input: peripheral blood. These receptors originate from a man aged 45 to 65 with acute or convalescent COVID-19.

The chain uses TRBV6-5 and TRBJ1-1; D remains ambiguous. V lost 0 bases and J lost 0, with 8 bases in between. In germline, CDR1 is MNHEY, CDR2 SVGAGI. The CDR3 runs 15 residues. The CDR3 reads CASSYSILVNTEAFF. The CDR3 coding sequence is TGTGCCAGCAGTTACTCGATACTCGTGAACACTGAAGCTTTCTTT.

The chain employs TRBV10-3 and TRBJ2-7; 13 bases line up with TRBD2. Germline V gene sequence: CDR1 ENHRY, CDR2 SYGVKD. CDR3 length: 15 amino acids. V lost 3 bases and J lost 5; bases outside the gene matches: 4. CDR3 in amino acids: CAISEGTSGTDEQYF. As DNA, the CDR3 is TGTGCCATCAGTGAAGGGACTAGCGGGACCGACGAGCAGTACTTC.

The chain employs TRBV5-6 and TRBJ1-5, with TRBD1 matching over 10 bases. There are 15 residues in the CDR3. V shed 2 bases, J shed 7 bases, and the junction held 6 bases outside the gene matches. The germline CDR1 and CDR2 sequences are SGHDT and YYEEEE. For the CDR3, the DNA is TGTGCCAGCAGCTTCCACGGGACAGGGGAACAGCCCCAGCATTTT. It translates to CASSFHGTGEQPQHF. The whole variable domain, remainder taken from reference TRBV5-6 and TRBJ1-5, is DAGVTQSPTHLIKTRGQQVTLRCSPKSGHDTVSWYQQALGQGPQFIFQYYEEEERQRGNFPDRFSGHQFPNYSSELNVNALLLGDSALYLCASSFHGTGEQPQHFGDGTRLSIL.

The chain joins TRBV14 to TRBJ2-2; 8 nucleotides match TRBD2. Looked up from germline, CDR1 is SGHDN and CDR2 is FVKESK. The CDR3 extends over 17 amino acids. V shed 0 bases and J 6 bases; nucleotides not matched to a gene: 9. The CDR3 protein is CASSQDPSGSSPGELFF. CDR3 in DNA: TGTGCCAGCAGCCAAGATCCGAGCGGGAGTAGTCCCGGGGAGCTGTTTTTT.

The CDR3 DNA reads as TGTGCCAGCAGTGACGGAGCTAGCGGGAGAGTTGAGCAGTACTTC. Its protein product is CASSDGASGRVEQYF. V gene TRBV2 combines with J gene TRBJ2-7; 10 bases are shared with TRBD2. CDR1 and CDR2 (germline): SNHLY, FYNNEI. The CDR3 runs to 15 residues. The junction had 9 bases not matched to a gene; V was cut back by 3 bases and J by 7 bases.

The chain is built from TRBV3-1 (or the pseudogene TRBV3-2) and TRBJ2-1; TRBD2 aligns across 15 bases. CDR3 length: 19 residues. V was clipped by 3 bases and J by 1 base; unmatched bases: 7. Germline V lookup: CDR1 LGHDT, CDR2 YNNKEL (reference sequence). DNA for the CDR3: TGTGCCAGCAGCCATGTCGGACTAGCGGGAGGGGTTTCCTACAATGAGCAGTTCTTC. It codes for CASSHVGLAGGVSYNEQFF.

The rearrangement joins TRBV29-1 to TRBJ1-1, with TRBD1 identical over 8 bases. V lost 6 bases and J lost 4; bases outside the gene matches: 13. The germline V gene has CDR1 SQVTM and CDR2 ANQGSEA. CDR3 size: 15 residues. CDR3 loop: CSVAGRTGWSTEAFF. CDR3 nucleotide sequence: TGCAGCGTGGCTGGCCGGACAGGGTGGAGCACTGAAGCTTTCTTT.

This chain connects TRBV4-1 to TRBJ2-7; 10 positions agree with TRBD2. CDR1 and CDR2 (germline): MGHRA, YSYEKL. With V trimmed by 0 bases and J by 3 bases, 5 bases remained unmatched. CDR3 size: 16 residues. The CDR3 DNA reads as TGCGCCAGCAGCCAAGAGGTACTAGCGGGGTTCTACGAGCAGTACTTC. Its protein product is CASSQEVLAGFYEQYF.

This sequence joins TRBV6-2 or TRBV6-3 and TRBJ1-1; 11 nucleotides line up with TRBD1. This CDR3 has 16 residues. Germline trimming cut 3 bases from V and 6 bases from J; bases unmatched to any gene: 9. Germline-derived CDR1 and CDR2 are MNHEY and SVGEGT. CDR3 nucleotides: TGTGCCAGCAGTTATTGGGCCGGGACAGGGGGTTCTGAAGCTTTCTTT. It codes for CASSYWAGTGGSEAFF.

The chain uses TRBV19 and TRBJ2-5; 7 bases match TRBD2. V shed 1 base and J 1 base; nucleotides not matched to a gene: 0. CDR3 size: 14 residues. Germline loops: CDR1 LNHDA, CDR2 SQIVND (reference sequence). CDR3 sequence: CASSIGGSQETQYF. The CDR3 nucleotides read TGTGCCAGTAGTATAGGCGGGAGCCAAGAGACCCAGTACTTC.

The chain combines TRBV28 with TRBJ2-5, with TRBD1 identical over 12 bases. Germline V gives CDR1 MDHEN, CDR2 SYDVKM. The CDR3 extends over 13 amino acids. J gave up 5 bases and V 10 bases, and 5 bases lay outside the gene matches. CDR3 region: CATGTGGAETQYF. The DNA for the CDR3 is TGTGCCACTGGGACAGGGGGCGCGGAGACCCAGTACTTC. Full variable domain (missing parts from reference TRBV28 and TRBJ2-5): DVKVTQSSRYLVKRTGEKVFLECVQDMDHENMFWYRQDPGLGLRLIYFSYDVKMKEKGDIPEGYSVSREKKERFSLILESASTNQTSMYLCATGTGGAETQYFGPGTRLLVL.

The rearrangement links TRBV27 to TRBJ2-3; D is perhaps TRBD2 (6 bases). Between the trimmed V and J ends, which lost 6 bases and 3 bases, there was a span of 13 bases. CDR3 length equals 14 residues. CDR1 is MNHEY and CDR2 is SMNVEV in the germline V gene (reference sequence). CDR3: CASSLKAGTDTQYF. The DNA of the CDR3 is TGTGCCAGCAGCTTAAAAGCGGGTACAGATACGCAGTATTTT.

The chain combines TRBV6-5 with TRBJ1-1, with 10 bases that match TRBD1. The CDR3 loop spans 15 amino acids. Germline V CDR1 and CDR2: MNHEY, SVGAGI. Trimming at V came to 5 bases and at J to 6 bases, leaving 9 bases not matched to a gene. In DNA form, the CDR3 reads TGTGCCAGCAGTCCCCCCGGGACAGGGGTGGCTGAAGCTTTCTTT. It yields the protein CASSPPGTGVAEAFF.

The rearrangement links TRBV3-1 (or the pseudogene TRBV3-2) to TRBJ1-2; no reliable D call. Trimming shortened V by 7 bases and J by 8 bases, and 23 bases separated the two germline ends. In germline, CDR1 is LGHDT, CDR2 YNNKEL (reference sequence). This CDR3 region has 15 residues. CDR3: CASTSNNIGFSGYTF. CDR3 nucleotide sequence: TGTGCCAGCACGTCCAACAACATTGGTTTTTCGGGCTACACCTTC.

Remarks on this clone: The sample carries other DNA sequences with the same CDR3. The rearrangement joins TRBV18 to TRBJ2-7; 7 bases are a match to TRBD2. V was pared by 6 bases and J by 3 bases, with 5 bases of the junction left unmatched. The CDR3 contains 13 residues. Germline CDR1 KGHSH, CDR2 LQKENI. This chain's CDR3 is CASSPGGSYEQYF. The CDR3 DNA sequence: TGTGCCAGCTCCCCTGGCGGGAGCTACGAGCAGTACTTC.

The V call is TRBV6-5, the J call TRBJ1-1, with TRBD1 matching over 8 bases. The CDR3 covers 15 residues. The V gene's germline CDR1 is MNHEY and CDR2 SVGAGI. V lost 0 bases to trimming and J lost 5 bases; unmatched junction nucleotides: 5. The CDR3 spells CASSYSGQGRTEAFF. In nucleotides, the CDR3 is TGTGCCAGCAGTTACTCTGGACAGGGAAGGACTGAAGCTTTCTTT.

The rearrangement joins TRBV19 to TRBJ1-3; D is ambiguous. There are 14 residues in the CDR3. Germline V lookup: CDR1 LNHDA, CDR2 SQIVND (reference sequence). V shed 3 bases and J shed 0 bases, with 6 bases lying between them. The CDR3 loop reads CASSIGNSGNTIYF. The CDR3 bases are TGTGCCAGTAGTATCGGGAACTCTGGAAACACCATATATTTT.

V is TRBV15 and J is TRBJ2-1, with TRBD1 matching 10 bases. Per the germline V gene, CDR1 is LNHNV and CDR2 is YYDKDF (reference sequence). Trimming removed 7 bases from V and 4 bases from J; junction bases left unmatched: 7. The CDR3 totals 15 residues. The CDR3 spells CATNPDRGLYNEQFF. CDR3 sequence (DNA): TGTGCCACCAATCCGGACAGGGGGTTATACAATGAGCAGTTCTTC.